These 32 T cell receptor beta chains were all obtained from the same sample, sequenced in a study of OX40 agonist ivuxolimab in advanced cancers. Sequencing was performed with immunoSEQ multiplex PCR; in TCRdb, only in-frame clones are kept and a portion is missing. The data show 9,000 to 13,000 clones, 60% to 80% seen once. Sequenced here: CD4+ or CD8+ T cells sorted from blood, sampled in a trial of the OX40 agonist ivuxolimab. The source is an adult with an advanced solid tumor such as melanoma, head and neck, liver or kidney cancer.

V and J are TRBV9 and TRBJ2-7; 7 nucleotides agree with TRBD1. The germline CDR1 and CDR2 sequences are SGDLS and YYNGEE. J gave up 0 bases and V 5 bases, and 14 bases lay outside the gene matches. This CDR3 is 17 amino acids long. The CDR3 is CASSETGTARSSYEQYF. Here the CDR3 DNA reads TGTGCCAGCAGTGAGACTGGGACAGCCAGGAGCTCCTACGAGCAGTACTTC.

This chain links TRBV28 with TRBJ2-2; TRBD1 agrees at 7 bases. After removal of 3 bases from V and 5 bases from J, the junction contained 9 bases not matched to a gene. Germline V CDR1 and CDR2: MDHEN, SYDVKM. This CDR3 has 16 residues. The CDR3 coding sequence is TGTGCCAGCAGTTTCAGGGTCCCGACAGGGACCGGGGAGCTGTTTTTT. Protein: CASSFRVPTGTGELFF.

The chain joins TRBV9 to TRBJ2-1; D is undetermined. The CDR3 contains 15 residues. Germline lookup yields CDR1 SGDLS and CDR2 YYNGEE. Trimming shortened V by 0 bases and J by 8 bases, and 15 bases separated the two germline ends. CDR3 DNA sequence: TGTGCCAGCAGCGTAGAAGACATCCGAGTCGATGAGCAGTTCTTC. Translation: CASSVEDIRVDEQFF.

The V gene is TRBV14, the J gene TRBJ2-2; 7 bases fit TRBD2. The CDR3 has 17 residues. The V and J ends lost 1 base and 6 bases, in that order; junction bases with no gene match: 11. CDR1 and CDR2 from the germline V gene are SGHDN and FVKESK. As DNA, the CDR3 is TGTGCCAGCAGCCAAGTATACGGTCCGGCGGGAGCCGGGGAGCTGTTTTTT. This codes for CASSQVYGPAGAGELFF.

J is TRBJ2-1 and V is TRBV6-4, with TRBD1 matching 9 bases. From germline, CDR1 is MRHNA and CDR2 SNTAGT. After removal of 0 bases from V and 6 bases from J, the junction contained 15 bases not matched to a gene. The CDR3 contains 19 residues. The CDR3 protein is CASSDSTGLPGQGTNEQFF. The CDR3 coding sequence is TGTGCCAGCAGTGACTCGACAGGTTTACCGGGACAGGGTACCAATGAGCAGTTCTTC.

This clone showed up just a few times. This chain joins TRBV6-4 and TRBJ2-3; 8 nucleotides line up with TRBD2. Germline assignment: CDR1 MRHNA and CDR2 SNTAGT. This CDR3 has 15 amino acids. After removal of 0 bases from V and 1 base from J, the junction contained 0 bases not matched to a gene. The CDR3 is CASSDSSGGTDTQYF. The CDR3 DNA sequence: TGTGCCAGCAGTGACTCTAGCGGGGGCACAGATACGCAGTATTTT.

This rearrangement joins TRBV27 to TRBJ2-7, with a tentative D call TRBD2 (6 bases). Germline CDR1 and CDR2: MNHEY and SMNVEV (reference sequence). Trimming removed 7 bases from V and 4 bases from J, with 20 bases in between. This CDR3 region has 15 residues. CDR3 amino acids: CASTLVSGGIYEQYF. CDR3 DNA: TGTGCCAGCACCCTCGTTTCTGGCGGGATTTACGAGCAGTACTTC.

In nucleotides, the CDR3 is TGCACCAGCAGCCAGTCCGGACAGGGGGCCGGAGCCTGTAACTATGGCTACACCTTC. It encodes CTSSQSGQGAGACNYGYTF. V usage is TRBV1 and J usage is TRBJ1-2; the table's D call, TRBD1, was not checked against the DNA. TRBV1 is listed as a pseudogene. This CDR3 region has 19 residues.

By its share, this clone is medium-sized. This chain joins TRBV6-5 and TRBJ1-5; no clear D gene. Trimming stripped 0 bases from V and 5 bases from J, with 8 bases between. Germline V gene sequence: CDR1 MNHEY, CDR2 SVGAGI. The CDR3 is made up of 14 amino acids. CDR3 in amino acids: CASSYSVSHQPQHF. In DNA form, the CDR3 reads TGTGCCAGCAGTTACTCGGTCAGTCATCAGCCCCAGCATTTT.

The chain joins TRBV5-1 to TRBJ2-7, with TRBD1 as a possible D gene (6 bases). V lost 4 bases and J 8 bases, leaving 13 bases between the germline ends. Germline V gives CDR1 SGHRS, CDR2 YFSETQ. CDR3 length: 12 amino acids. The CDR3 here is CASSSDTGQQYF. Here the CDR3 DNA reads TGCGCCAGCAGCAGCGATACAGGGCAGCAGTACTTC.

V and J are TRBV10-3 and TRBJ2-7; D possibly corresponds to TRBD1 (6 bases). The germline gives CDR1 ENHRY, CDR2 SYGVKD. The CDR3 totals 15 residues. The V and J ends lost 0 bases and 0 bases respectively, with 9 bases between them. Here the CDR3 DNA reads TGTGCCATCAGTGAGTCCACAGGGTACTCCTACGAGCAGTACTTC. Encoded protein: CAISESTGYSYEQYF.

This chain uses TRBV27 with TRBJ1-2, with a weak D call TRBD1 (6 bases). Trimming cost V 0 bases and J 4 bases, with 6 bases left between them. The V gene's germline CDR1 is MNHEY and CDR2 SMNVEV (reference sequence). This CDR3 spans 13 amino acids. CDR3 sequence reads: CASSLSGGYGYTF. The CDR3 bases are TGTGCCAGCAGTTTATCAGGGGGCTATGGCTACACCTTC.

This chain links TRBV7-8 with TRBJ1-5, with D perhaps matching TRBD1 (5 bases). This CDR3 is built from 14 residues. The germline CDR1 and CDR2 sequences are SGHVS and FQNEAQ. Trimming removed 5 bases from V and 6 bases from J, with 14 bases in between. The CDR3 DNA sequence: TGTGCCAGCAGCCCAGGAGGGGTGGGTCAGCCCCAGCATTTT. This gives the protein CASSPGGVGQPQHF.

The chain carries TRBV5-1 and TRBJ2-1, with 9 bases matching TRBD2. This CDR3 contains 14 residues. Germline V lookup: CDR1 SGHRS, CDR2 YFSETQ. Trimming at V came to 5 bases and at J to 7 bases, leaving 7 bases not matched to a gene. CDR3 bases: TGCGCCAGCAGAGTGGATAGCGGGAGAAATGAGCAGTTCTTC. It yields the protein CASRVDSGRNEQFF.

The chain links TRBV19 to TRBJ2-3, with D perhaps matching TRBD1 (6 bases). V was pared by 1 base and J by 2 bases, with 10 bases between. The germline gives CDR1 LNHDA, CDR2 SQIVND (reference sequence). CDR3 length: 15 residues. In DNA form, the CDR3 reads TGTGCCAGTAGTATAGCTCGGACAGTCACAGATACGCAGTATTTT. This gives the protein CASSIARTVTDTQYF.

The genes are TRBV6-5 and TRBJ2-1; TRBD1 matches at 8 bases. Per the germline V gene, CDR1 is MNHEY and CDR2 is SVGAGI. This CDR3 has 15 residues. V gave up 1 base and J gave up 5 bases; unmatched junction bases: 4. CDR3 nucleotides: TGTGCCAGCAGTTACTTCCGGACAGGGAACAATGAGCAGTTCTTC. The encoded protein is CASSYFRTGNNEQFF.

As DNA, the CDR3 is TGTGCCAGCAGCTCCCTGACAGGTGTTGGGGATACGCAGTATTTT. It yields the protein CASSSLTGVGDTQYF. V and J are TRBV7-9 and TRBJ2-3; D perhaps matches TRBD1 (6 bases). The CDR3 runs 15 residues. Trimming removed 4 bases at V and 6 bases at J, with 17 bases between. The germline V gene has CDR1 SEHNR and CDR2 FQNEAQ (reference sequence).

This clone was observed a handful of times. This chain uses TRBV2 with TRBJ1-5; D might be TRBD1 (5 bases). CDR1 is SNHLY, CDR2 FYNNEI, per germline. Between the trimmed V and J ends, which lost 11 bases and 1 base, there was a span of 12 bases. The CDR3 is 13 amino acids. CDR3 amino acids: CAGGWVSNQPQHF. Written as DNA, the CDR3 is TGTGCCGGGGGATGGGTGAGCAATCAGCCCCAGCATTTT.

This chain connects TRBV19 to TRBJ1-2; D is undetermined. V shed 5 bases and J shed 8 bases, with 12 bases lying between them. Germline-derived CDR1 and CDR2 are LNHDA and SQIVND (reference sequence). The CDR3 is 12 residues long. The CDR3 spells CASSGNPIGYTF. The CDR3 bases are TGTGCCAGTAGTGGGAATCCGATAGGCTACACCTTC.

CDR3 bases: TGTGCCAGCAGCTTAGTGGGTGGACGGGGAGACTACAATGAGCAGTTCTTC. Amino acid sequence: CASSLVGGRGDYNEQFF. This chain links TRBV7-9 with TRBJ2-1; possible D gene TRBD2, 5 bases. Trimming shortened V by 1 base and J by 3 bases, and 16 bases separated the two germline ends. The CDR3 runs 17 residues. Germline V gene sequence: CDR1 SEHNR, CDR2 FQNEAQ (reference sequence).

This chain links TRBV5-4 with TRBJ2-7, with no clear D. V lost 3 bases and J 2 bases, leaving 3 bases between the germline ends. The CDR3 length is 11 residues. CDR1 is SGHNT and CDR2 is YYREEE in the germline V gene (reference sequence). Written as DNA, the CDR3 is TGTGCCAGCAGCTCTCCCTACGAGCAGTACTTC. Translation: CASSSPYEQYF.

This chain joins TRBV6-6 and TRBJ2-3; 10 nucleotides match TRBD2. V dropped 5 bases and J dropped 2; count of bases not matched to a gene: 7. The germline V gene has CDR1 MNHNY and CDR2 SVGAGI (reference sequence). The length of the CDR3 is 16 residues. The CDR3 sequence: CASSRKLAGFTDTQYF. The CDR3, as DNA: TGTGCCAGCAGTCGAAAACTAGCGGGGTTCACAGATACGCAGTATTTT.

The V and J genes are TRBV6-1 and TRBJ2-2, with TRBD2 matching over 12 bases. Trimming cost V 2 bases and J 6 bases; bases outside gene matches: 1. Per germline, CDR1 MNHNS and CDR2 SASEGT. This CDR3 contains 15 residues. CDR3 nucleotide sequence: TGTGCCAGCAGTGAACTAGCGGGGGGGCCCGGGGAGCTGTTTTTT. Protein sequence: CASSELAGGPGELFF.

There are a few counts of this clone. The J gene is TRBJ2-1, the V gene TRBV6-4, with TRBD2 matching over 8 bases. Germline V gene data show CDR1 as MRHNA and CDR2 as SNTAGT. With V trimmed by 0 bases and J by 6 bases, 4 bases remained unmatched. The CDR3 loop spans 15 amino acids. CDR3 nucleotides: TGTGCCAGCAGTGACTCGTCGGGGGGGCTCAATGAGCAGTTCTTC. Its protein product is CASSDSSGGLNEQFF.

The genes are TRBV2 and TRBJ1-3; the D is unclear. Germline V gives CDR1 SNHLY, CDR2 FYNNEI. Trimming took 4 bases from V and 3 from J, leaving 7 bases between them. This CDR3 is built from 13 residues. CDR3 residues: CASSAEVGNTIYF. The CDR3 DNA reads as TGTGCCAGCAGTGCAGAGGTTGGAAACACCATATATTTT.

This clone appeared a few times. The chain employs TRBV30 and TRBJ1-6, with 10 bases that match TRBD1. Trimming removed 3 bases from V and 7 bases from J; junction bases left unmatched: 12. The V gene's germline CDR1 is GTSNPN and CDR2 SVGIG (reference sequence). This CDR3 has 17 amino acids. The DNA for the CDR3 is TGTGCCTGGAGGTATAGAACCGGGGACAGGGGAAATTCACCCCTCCACTTT. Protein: CAWRYRTGDRGNSPLHF.

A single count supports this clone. CDR3 DNA: TGTGCCAGCAGTTTGGGGGGCTCCTACGAGCAGTACTTC. Translation gives CASSLGGSYEQYF. The gene calls are TRBV27 and TRBJ2-7, with D perhaps TRBD2 (6 bases). V lost 3 bases to trimming and J lost 0 bases, with 6 bases between them. There are 13 residues in the CDR3. CDR1 is MNHEY, CDR2 SMNVEV, per germline (reference sequence).

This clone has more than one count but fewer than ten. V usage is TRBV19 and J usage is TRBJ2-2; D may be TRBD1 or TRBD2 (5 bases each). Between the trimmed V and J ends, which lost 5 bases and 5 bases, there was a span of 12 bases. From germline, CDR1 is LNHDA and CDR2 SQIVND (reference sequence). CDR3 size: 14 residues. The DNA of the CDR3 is TGTGCCAGTAGTGGACTCAGGGAAACCGGGGAGCTGTTTTTT. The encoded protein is CASSGLRETGELFF.

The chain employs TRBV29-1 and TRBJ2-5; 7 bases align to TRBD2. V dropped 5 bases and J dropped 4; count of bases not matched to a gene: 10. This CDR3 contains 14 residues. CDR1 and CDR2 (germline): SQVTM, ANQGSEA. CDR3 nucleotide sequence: TGCAGCGTTTCGGGGGGTATCCAGGGAGAGACCCAGTACTTC. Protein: CSVSGGIQGETQYF.

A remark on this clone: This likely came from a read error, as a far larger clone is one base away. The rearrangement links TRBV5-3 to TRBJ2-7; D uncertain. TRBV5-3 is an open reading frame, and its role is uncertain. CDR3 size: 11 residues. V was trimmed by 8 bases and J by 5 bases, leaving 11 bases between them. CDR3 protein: CASSNTNEQYF. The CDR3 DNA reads TGTGCCAGCAGTAACACGAACGAGCAGTACTTC.

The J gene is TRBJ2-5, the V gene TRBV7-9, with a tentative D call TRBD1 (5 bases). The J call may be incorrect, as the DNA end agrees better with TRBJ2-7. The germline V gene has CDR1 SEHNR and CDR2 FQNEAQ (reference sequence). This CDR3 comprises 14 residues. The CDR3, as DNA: TGTGCCAGCAGCTTAGGTGTCAGGGTGAACGAGCAGTACTTC. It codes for CASSLGVRVNEQYF.

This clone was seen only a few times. Here the CDR3 DNA reads TGTGCCAGCAGCCAAGACACCGGGGAGCTGTTTTTT. It codes for CASSQDTGELFF. This chain uses TRBV7-3 with TRBJ2-2; D ambiguous. The CDR3 runs 12 residues. Deletions cut 5 bases from V and 3 bases from J, with 4 bases between. From germline, CDR1 is SGHTA and CDR2 FQGTGA.